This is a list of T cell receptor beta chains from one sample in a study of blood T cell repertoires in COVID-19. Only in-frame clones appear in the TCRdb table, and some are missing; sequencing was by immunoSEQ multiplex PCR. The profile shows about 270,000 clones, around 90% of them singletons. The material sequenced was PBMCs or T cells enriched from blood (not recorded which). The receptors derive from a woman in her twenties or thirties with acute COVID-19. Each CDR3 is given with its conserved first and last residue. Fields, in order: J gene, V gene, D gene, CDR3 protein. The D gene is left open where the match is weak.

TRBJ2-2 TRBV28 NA CASSLRTGELFF
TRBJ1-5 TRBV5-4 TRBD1 CATSTTGGLNQPQHF
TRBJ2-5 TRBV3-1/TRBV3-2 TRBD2 CASSQGGVAGVRETQYF
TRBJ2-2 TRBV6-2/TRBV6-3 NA CASSSTGPANTGELFF
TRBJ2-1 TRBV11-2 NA CASSLWEYNEQFF
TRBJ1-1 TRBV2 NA CASSEGLNTEAFF
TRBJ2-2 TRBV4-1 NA CASSQGSPQGGEIAANTGELFF
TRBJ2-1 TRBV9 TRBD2 CASNNEGLAGVREQFF
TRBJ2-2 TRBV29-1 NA CSTTPRSLTGELFF
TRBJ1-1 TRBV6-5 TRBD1 CASSHSGQGVNTEAFF
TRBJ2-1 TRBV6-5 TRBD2 CATNPALAGYNEQFF
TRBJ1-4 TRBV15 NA CATSRDQFDRRDEKLFF
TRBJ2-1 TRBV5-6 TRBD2 CASSLYASGRNEQFF
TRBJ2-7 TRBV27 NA CASRAYGGSSYEQYF
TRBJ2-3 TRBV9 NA CASKGPGSTDTQYF
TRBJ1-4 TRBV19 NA CASSIVAGQNEKLFF
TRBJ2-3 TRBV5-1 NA CASSLEMGRPDTQYF
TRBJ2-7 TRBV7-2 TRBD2 CASSLTSGSAHEQYF
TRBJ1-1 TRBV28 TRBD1 CASSLDRVRNTEAFF
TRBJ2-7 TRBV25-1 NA CASSEGWDTSYEQYF
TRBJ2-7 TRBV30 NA CAWNRVLAYEQYF
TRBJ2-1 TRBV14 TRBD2 CASSPSSGVSSYNEQFF
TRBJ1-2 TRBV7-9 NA CASSPQDSPYGYTF
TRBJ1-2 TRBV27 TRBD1 CASTSVRSGQVFGYTF
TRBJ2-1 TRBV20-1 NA CSARTYNEQFF
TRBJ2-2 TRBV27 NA CASLKDEDTGELFF
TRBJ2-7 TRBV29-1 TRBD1 CSVEGQGYEQYF
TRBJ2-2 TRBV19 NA CASSIAVNTGELFF
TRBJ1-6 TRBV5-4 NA CASSLDPGLNSPLHF
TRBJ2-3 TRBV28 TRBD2 CASSLSGLAGGQFTDTQYF
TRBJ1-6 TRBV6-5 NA CASSRPGLTSPLHF
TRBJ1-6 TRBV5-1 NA CASRPQRINSPLHF
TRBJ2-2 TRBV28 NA CASSSELLNTGELFF